Below, 8 T cell receptor beta chains from the same sample are listed, as sequenced in a study of T cell responses to AZD1222 COVID-19 vaccine. Produced via immunoSEQ multiplex PCR; TCRdb's table is partial and in-frame only. The data hold approximately 110,000 clones, with about 92% observed a single time. Sequencing used peripheral blood, obtained on day 0 of AZD1222 vaccination. The receptors derive from an adult in good health.

V gene TRBV4-1 combines with J gene TRBJ1-4; tentatively, D is TRBD1 (5 bases). The germline V gene encodes CDR1 MGHRA and CDR2 YSYEKL. The length of the CDR3 is 15 residues. Trimming removed 2 bases from V and 8 bases from J, with 15 bases in between. The CDR3 coding sequence is TGCGCCAGCAGCCAAACGGGCTTGGAGGGGGAAAAACTGTTTTTT. It is translated as CASSQTGLEGEKLFF.

This chain connects TRBV7-2 to TRBJ2-7; a weak D match, TRBD1 (6 bases). Per germline, CDR1 SGHTA and CDR2 FQGNSA. V was clipped by 0 bases and J by 7 bases, with 19 bases between them. The CDR3 length is 16 residues. This CDR3 reads CASSLAQGLAQGEQYF. Written as DNA, the CDR3 is TGTGCCAGCAGCTTAGCGCAGGGGCTAGCCCAGGGGGAGCAGTACTTC.

This clone was counted once. The chain recombines TRBV18 with TRBJ2-5; 8 nucleotides agree with TRBD1. The junction had 7 bases not matched to a gene; V was cut back by 3 bases and J by 7 bases. Per the germline V gene, CDR1 is KGHSH and CDR2 is LQKENI. There are 14 residues in the CDR3. For the CDR3, the DNA is TGTGCCAGCTCACCCACGACAGGGGATGCGACCCAGTACTTC. This codes for CASSPTTGDATQYF.

V usage is TRBV5-1 and J usage is TRBJ2-7; D gene uncertain. CDR3 length: 11 amino acids. Trimming took off 0 bases at V and 7 bases at J, with 5 bases between the two ends. The germline V gene has CDR1 SGHRS and CDR2 YFSETQ. The CDR3 DNA is TGCGCCAGCAGCTTGGAACTGGAGCAGTACTTC. Its protein product is CASSLELEQYF.

This chain connects TRBV7-9 to TRBJ1-2; a weak D match, TRBD1 (5 bases). Germline V lookup: CDR1 SEHNR, CDR2 FQNEAQ (reference sequence). The V gene lost 4 bases and the J gene lost 6 bases, with 15 bases spanning the gap. There are 14 residues in the CDR3. The DNA of the CDR3 is TGTGCCAGCAGCTCCAACTGGGACCTTGATGGCTACACCTTC. This sequence encodes CASSSNWDLDGYTF.

The rearrangement uses TRBV27 and TRBJ1-5; TRBD1 matches at 9 bases. CDR1 is MNHEY and CDR2 is SMNVEV in the germline V gene (reference sequence). V lost 5 bases and J lost 4; bases outside the gene matches: 6. CDR3 length: 15 amino acids. The CDR3 DNA follows: TGTGCCAGCAGTCCGACAGGGGGTAGAAATCAGCCCCAGCATTTT. This translates into CASSPTGGRNQPQHF.

CDR3 sequence: CASSLDGFSNTEAFF. Written as DNA, the CDR3 is TGCGCCAGCAGCTTGGATGGGTTCTCGAACACTGAAGCTTTCTTT. The genes are TRBV5-1 and TRBJ1-1; D remains ambiguous. V lost 0 bases and J 1 base, leaving 10 bases between the germline ends. CDR1 SGHRS and CDR2 YFSETQ come from the germline V gene. CDR3 size: 15 residues.

V gene TRBV11-3 combines with J gene TRBJ2-7, with D perhaps given as TRBD1 or TRBD2 (5 bases each). The ends were cut back, 5 bases at V and 0 bases at J, with 17 bases in the middle. Per the germline V gene, CDR1 is SGHNT and CDR2 is YENEEA. The CDR3 has 16 amino acids. CDR3 amino acids: CASSTHLGGNSYEQYF. CDR3 DNA sequence: TGTGCCAGCAGCACCCACCTTGGGGGTAACTCCTACGAGCAGTACTTC.